The clone carrying this T cell receptor (beta chain) was seen only a few times. There are 15 residues in the CDR3. Germline CDR1 and CDR2: SGHAT and FQDESV (reference sequence). V lost 0 bases to trimming and J lost 4 bases, with 10 bases between them. TCRdb reanalysed the RT-PCR reads using MiXCR and keeps one entry per CDR3 protein. In the table there are about 700,000 distinct CDR3 sequences, 14% of which are singletons. The rearrangement uses TRBV11-1 and TRBJ2-1; tentatively, D is TRBD1 (5 bases). The clonotype was recovered from a female donor in good health, serving as a healthy control. The sample taken for sequencing was memory CD4+ T cells from blood. The CDR3 region is CASSLANDRYNEQFF. The CDR3 DNA sequence: TGTGCCAGCAGCTTAGCCAATGACAGATACAATGAGCAGTTCTTC.